The sample holds a few counts of the clone carrying this T cell receptor (beta chain). This sample was included in a study of control samples from healthy donors and cancer patients. The germline gives CDR1 PRHDT, CDR2 FYEKMQ (reference sequence). Between the trimmed V and J ends, which lost 5 bases and 6 bases, there was a span of 19 bases. CDR3 size: 15 residues. The table came from immunoSEQ multiplex PCR; TCRdb's copy has only in-frame clones and leaves some out. This sample has about 21,000 clones, with 84% found just once. This clonotype was sampled from a man aged 55 to 70 with colorectal cancer. Sample: PBMCs. The chain carries TRBV13 and TRBJ1-2; D perhaps matches TRBD1 (5 bases). The CDR3 sequence: CASSNRDSPGNGYTF. The CDR3 DNA reads TGTGCCAGCAGCAACCGGGACTCACCCGGGAATGGCTACACCTTC.